This T cell receptor (beta chain) was sequenced in a study of control samples from healthy donors and cancer patients. CDR1 SNHLY and CDR2 FYNNEI come from the germline V gene. V shed 6 bases and J shed 1 base, with 7 bases lying between them. The CDR3 runs 13 residues. Measured with immunoSEQ multiplex PCR; TCRdb has only the in-frame clones, and not every one. The sample includes 130,000 or so clones, roughly 89% seen only once; the top ten take over 6.5%. The chain is built from TRBV2 and TRBJ2-1; unclear D gene. Sequencing input: PBMCs. This clonotype was obtained from a man aged 50 or older with head and neck cancer. The chain's CDR3 is CASSAESYNEQFF. In DNA, the CDR3 is TGTGCCAGCAGCGCAGAGTCCTACAATGAGCAGTTCTTC.